This TCR beta chain was sequenced in a study of OX40 agonist ivuxolimab in advanced cancers. About the study: Dose-escalation patients suffered from hepatocellular carcinoma, melanoma, renal cell or head and neck cancer.

After removal of 5 bases from V and 3 bases from J, the junction contained 3 bases not matched to a gene. The V gene's germline CDR1 is MNHNS and CDR2 SASEGT. The CDR3 totals 13 residues. Clones were sequenced by immunoSEQ multiplex PCR, and TCRdb holds only the in-frame ones, with some missing. Among 49,000 or so clones listed, 75% to 85% were seen once. This chain joins TRBV6-1 and TRBJ2-5; 7 bases map to TRBD2. The input for sequencing was CD4+ or CD8+ T cells sorted from blood, taken in a trial of the OX40 agonist ivuxolimab. This TCR was sampled from an adult with an advanced solid tumor such as melanoma, head and neck, liver or kidney cancer. The CDR3 bases are TGTGCCAGCAGTTCGGGACTAAAAGAGACCCAGTACTTC. Its protein product is CASSSGLKETQYF.